This entry lists 10 T cell receptor beta chains sequenced from one sample in a study of blood T cell repertoires in COVID-19. Data came from immunoSEQ multiplex PCR; TCRdb stores just in-frame clones and leaves some out. The repertoire holds about 220,000 clones, with 82% as singletons. The material sequenced was peripheral blood. Receptors were obtained from a woman aged 80 or over with acute or convalescent COVID-19.

The V and J genes are TRBV5-4 and TRBJ2-7, with 9 bases matching TRBD2. The trim removed 0 bases at V and 5 bases at J, leaving 6 bases unmatched. The CDR3 sequence is 15 residues long. Germline V CDR1 and CDR2: SGHNT, YYREEE (reference sequence). The CDR3 DNA follows: TGTGCCAGCAGCTTGGCCCAGCGGGGGGTCGACGAGCAGTACTTC. Protein: CASSLAQRGVDEQYF.

CDR3 protein: CASSEEGAYNSPLHF. The CDR3 DNA reads TGTGCCAGCAGTGAAGAGGGGGCTTATAATTCACCCCTCCACTTT. The chain is built from TRBV6-1 and TRBJ1-6, with 7 positions matching TRBD1. The germline V gene encodes CDR1 MNHNS and CDR2 SASEGT. The CDR3 spans 15 residues. V dropped 1 base and J dropped 4; count of bases not matched to a gene: 1.

The J gene is TRBJ1-2, the V gene TRBV4-2; 9 bases map to TRBD1. This CDR3 spans 16 amino acids. Germline V lookup: CDR1 LGHNA, CDR2 YNFKEQ. The J segment lost 6 bases and the V segment lost 1 base, leaving 9 bases of the junction unmatched. The CDR3: CASSQVRPDRGNGYTF. CDR3 sequence (DNA): TGTGCCAGCAGCCAAGTTCGTCCGGACAGGGGAAATGGCTACACCTTC.

The rearrangement joins TRBV2 to TRBJ1-5, with 8 bases that match TRBD1. The CDR3 runs 16 residues. Germline V gene sequence: CDR1 SNHLY, CDR2 FYNNEI. The ends lost 4 bases at V and 2 bases at J; junction bases unmatched: 7. CDR3 protein: CASSGGQGAGNQPQHF. In nucleotides, the CDR3 is TGTGCCAGCAGTGGGGGGCAGGGGGCGGGCAATCAGCCCCAGCATTTT.

Comment on this clone: The same CDR3 also results from other DNA sequences found in this sample. The chain joins TRBV12-3 or TRBV12-4 to TRBJ1-2, with 7 nucleotides matching TRBD1. The J segment lost 8 bases and the V segment lost 6 bases, leaving 9 bases of the junction unmatched. This CDR3 region has 13 residues. As DNA, the CDR3 is TGTGCCAGCAGCTTACAGGGGCGGCGGGGCTACACCTTC. This translates into CASSLQGRRGYTF.

V is TRBV6-2 or TRBV6-3 and J is TRBJ1-1; no clear D gene. The CDR3 runs 14 residues. Trimming shortened V by 3 bases and J by 0 bases, and 8 bases separated the two germline ends. The germline V gene has CDR1 MNHEY and CDR2 SVGEGT. Written as DNA, the CDR3 is TGTGCCAGCAGTTATATTGGCCTGAACACTGAAGCTTTCTTT. It translates to CASSYIGLNTEAFF.

This chain joins TRBV11-3 and TRBJ2-1; 9 bases align to TRBD1. Germline CDR1 is SGHNT and CDR2 is YENEEA. This CDR3 spans 15 amino acids. Losses at the gene ends were 5 bases for V and 7 bases for J; bases not matched to a gene: 9. CDR3 residues: CASSPLGQGRNEQFF. CDR3 DNA sequence: TGTGCCAGCAGCCCTTTAGGACAGGGGAGGAATGAGCAGTTCTTC.

V gene TRBV18 combines with J gene TRBJ1-2, with 10 nucleotides matching TRBD1. Germline lookup yields CDR1 KGHSH and CDR2 LQKENI. The CDR3 spans 16 residues. V trimming: 1 base; J trimming: 4 bases; junction bases outside the gene matches: 6. The CDR3 DNA follows: TGTGCCAGCTCACCACAGGGACAGGGGATAAGCTATGGCTACACCTTC. It yields the protein CASSPQGQGISYGYTF.

The V call is TRBV7-9, the J call TRBJ2-3; 8 bases agree with TRBD1. Trimming cost V 2 bases and J 5 bases; bases outside gene matches: 6. The CDR3 covers 15 residues. Germline CDR1 and CDR2: SEHNR and FQNEAQ (reference sequence). CDR3 sequence reads: CASSLQGAVVDTQYF. For the CDR3, the DNA is TGTGCCAGCAGCTTACAGGGGGCAGTAGTAGATACGCAGTATTTT. The full variable domain, with the rest looked up from reference TRBV7-9 and TRBJ2-3, is DTGVSQNPRHKITKRGQNVTFRCDPISEHNRLYWYRQTLGQGPEFLTYFQNEAQLEKSRLLSDRFSAERPKGSFSTLEIQRTEQGDSAMYLCASSLQGAVVDTQYFGPGTRLTVL.

The rearrangement uses TRBV3-1 (or the pseudogene TRBV3-2) and TRBJ2-7, with D perhaps matching TRBD2 (7 bases). Trimming removed 4 bases from V and 3 bases from J, with 16 bases in between. CDR1 is LGHDT, CDR2 YNNKEL, per germline (reference sequence). CDR3 length: 15 amino acids. The CDR3 spells CASSPYQGGGYEQYF. CDR3 DNA: TGTGCCAGCAGCCCCTACCAGGGAGGGGGCTACGAGCAGTACTTC.